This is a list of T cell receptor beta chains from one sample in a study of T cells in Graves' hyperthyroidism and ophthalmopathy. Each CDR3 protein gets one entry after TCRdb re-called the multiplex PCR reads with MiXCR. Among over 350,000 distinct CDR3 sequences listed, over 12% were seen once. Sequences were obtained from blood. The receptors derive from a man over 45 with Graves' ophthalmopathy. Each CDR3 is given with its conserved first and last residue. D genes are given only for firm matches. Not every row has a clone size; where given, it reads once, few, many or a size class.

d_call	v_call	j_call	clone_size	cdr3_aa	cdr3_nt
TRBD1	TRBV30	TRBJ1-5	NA	CAWSGGTAVNQPQHF	TGTGCCTGGAGTGGGGGGACAGCAGTCAATCAGCCCCAGCATTTT
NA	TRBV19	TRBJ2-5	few	CASSIQLFAETQYF	TGTGCCAGTAGTATACAGCTATTCGCAGAGACCCAGTACTTC
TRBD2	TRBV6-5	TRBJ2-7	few	CASSFPGLAGGSVREQYF	TGTGCCAGCAGTTTCCCGGGACTAGCGGGAGGGTCCGTGAGGGAGCAGTACTTC
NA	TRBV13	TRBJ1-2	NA	CASSPYRQTLYGYTF	TGTGCCAGCAGCCCGTACCGACAGACACTCTATGGCTACACCTTC
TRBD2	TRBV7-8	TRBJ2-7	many	CASVLGGLAGGPGYEQYF	TGTGCCAGCGTTCTAGGGGGACTAGCGGGAGGGCCTGGTTACGAGCAGTACTTC
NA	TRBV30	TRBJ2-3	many	CAWTPADTQYF	TGTGCCTGGACCCCCGCGGATACGCAGTATTTT
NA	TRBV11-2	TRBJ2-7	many	CASSPHGGDAYEQYF	TGTGCCAGCAGCCCGCACGGCGGGGATGCCTACGAGCAGTACTTC
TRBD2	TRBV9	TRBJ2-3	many	CASSERPGLAGEADTQYF	TGTGCCAGCAGCGAACGTCCGGGACTAGCGGGAGAGGCAGATACGCAGTATTTT
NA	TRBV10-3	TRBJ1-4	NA	CAISESIGRIEKLFF	TGTGCCATCAGTGAGTCGATCGGGCGAATCGAAAAACTGTTTTTT
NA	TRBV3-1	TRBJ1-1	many	CASSQGPVNTEAFF	TGTGCCAGCAGCCAAGGTCCGGTGAACACTGAAGCTTTCTTT
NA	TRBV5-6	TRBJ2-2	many	CASSLEDFIGELFF	TGTGCCAGCAGCTTGGAAGACTTTATCGGGGAGCTGTTTTTT
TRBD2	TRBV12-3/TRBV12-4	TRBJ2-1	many	CASGRYNEQFF	TGTGCTAGCGGGAGGTACAATGAGCAGTTCTTC
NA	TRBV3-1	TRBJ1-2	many	CASSQESNRGYTF	TGTGCCAGCAGCCAAGAGTCAAACAGGGGCTACACCTTC
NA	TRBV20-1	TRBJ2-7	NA	CSAREGFRVYEQYF	TGCAGTGCTAGAGAAGGGTTCCGGGTCTACGAGCAGTACTTC
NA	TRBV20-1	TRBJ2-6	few	CSASSAGKSLTSGANVLTF	TGCAGTGCTAGCTCCGCGGGAAAGAGCTTGACCTCTGGGGCCAACGTCCTGACTTTC
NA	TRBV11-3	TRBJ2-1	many	CASSLGGFGNEQFF	TGTGCCAGCAGCTTAGGGGGTTTTGGGAATGAGCAGTTCTTC
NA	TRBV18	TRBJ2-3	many	CASSPNTFSDTQYF	TGTGCCAGCTCTCCAAATACGTTCTCTGATACGCAGTATTTT
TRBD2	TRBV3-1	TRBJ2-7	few	CASSPGGREDYEQYF	TGTGCCAGCAGTCCCGGGGGGCGGGAGGACTACGAGCAGTACTTC
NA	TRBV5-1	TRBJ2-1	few	CASSPLRLVGNKQFF	TGCGCCAGCAGCCCCCTCAGGCTAGTTGGCAATAAGCAGTTCTTC
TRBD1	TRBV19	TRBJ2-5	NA	CASSTPGQSEWYF	TGTGCCAGTAGTACCCCGGGACAGTCTGAGTGGTACTTC
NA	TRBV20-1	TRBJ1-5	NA	CSADSGPYQPQHF	TGCAGTGCTGACTCGGGACCGTATCAGCCCCAGCATTTT
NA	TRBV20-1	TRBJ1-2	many	CSARDSGVAGYTF	TGCAGTGCTAGAGATAGCGGGGTCGCGGGCTACACCTTC
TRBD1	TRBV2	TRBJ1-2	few	CASSGQGYYGYTF	TGTGCCAGCAGTGGACAGGGCTACTATGGCTACACCTTC
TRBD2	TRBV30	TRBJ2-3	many	CAWRQTSGTGDTQYF	TGTGCCTGGAGACAGACTAGCGGGACGGGAGATACGCAGTATTTT
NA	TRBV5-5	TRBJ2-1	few	CASSLDGGQFF	TGTGCCAGCAGCTTGGACGGGGGGCAGTTCTTC
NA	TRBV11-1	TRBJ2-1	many	CASSRNGGNEQFF	TGTGCCAGCAGTCGCAACGGAGGAAATGAGCAGTTCTTC
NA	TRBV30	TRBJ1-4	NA	CAWGRGAGNEKLFF	TGTGCCTGGGGGAGGGGGGCCGGCAATGAAAAACTGTTTTTT
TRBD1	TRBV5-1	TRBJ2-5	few	CASSLGDRGTRAAWNF	TGCGCCAGCAGCTTGGGGGACAGGGGAACGCGAGCAGCCTGGAACTTC
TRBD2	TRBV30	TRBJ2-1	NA	CAWRTSGSFNEQFF	TGTGCCTGGCGAACTAGCGGGAGTTTCAATGAGCAGTTCTTC
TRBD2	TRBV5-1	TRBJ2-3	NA	CASSLRTSGITNADTQYF	TGCGCCAGCAGCTTGAGGACTAGCGGGATAACTAACGCAGATACGCAGTATTTT
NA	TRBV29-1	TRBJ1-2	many	CSVDARRYGYTF	TGCAGCGTTGATGCCCGACGGTATGGCTACACCTTC
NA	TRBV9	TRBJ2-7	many	CASSVDPAYEQYF	TGTGCCAGCAGCGTAGACCCGGCCTACGAGCAGTACTTC
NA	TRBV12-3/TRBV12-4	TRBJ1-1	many	CASNPDGNTEAFF	TGTGCCAGCAACCCCGATGGGAACACTGAAGCTTTCTTT
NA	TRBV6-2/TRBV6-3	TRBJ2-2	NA	CASISPRGELFF	TGTGCCAGCATTTCCCCCAGGGGGGAGCTGTTTTTT
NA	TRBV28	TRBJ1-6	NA	CASSSPGGSPLHF	TGTGCCAGCAGTTCCCCTGGTGGGTCACCCCTCCACTTT
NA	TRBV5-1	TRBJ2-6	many	CASSLGGAQPTGANVLTF	TGCGCCAGCAGCTTGGGAGGGGCCCAACCGACTGGGGCCAACGTCCTGACTTTC
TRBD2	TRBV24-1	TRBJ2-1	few	CATSDFPGLAGSTEQFF	TGTGCCACCAGTGATTTCCCCGGACTAGCGGGGTCAACTGAGCAGTTCTTC
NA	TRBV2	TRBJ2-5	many	CASRDLDRNQETQYF	TGTGCCAGCAGGGACCTAGACAGAAACCAAGAGACCCAGTACTTC
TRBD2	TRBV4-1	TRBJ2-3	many	CASSLREGGDADTQYF	TGCGCCAGCAGCCTGCGGGAGGGGGGGGACGCAGATACGCAGTATTTT
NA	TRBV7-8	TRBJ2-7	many	CASSLAAGVPGEQYF	TGTGCCAGCAGCCTTGCGGCCGGAGTGCCGGGCGAGCAGTACTTC
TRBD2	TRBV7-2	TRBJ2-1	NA	CASSQGTLSGGNEQFF	TGCGCCAGCAGCCAAGGAACCTTAAGCGGGGGCAATGAGCAGTTCTTC
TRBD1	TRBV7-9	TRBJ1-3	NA	CASSSPDRGHTIYF	TGTGCCAGCAGCTCACCAGACAGGGGGCACACCATATATTTT
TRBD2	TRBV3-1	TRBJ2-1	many	CASSRPAGGTYNEQFF	TGTGCCAGCAGCCGACCGGCGGGGGGGACGTACAATGAGCAGTTCTTC
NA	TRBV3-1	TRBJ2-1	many	CASSQDLDSYNEQFF	TGTGCCAGCAGCCAAGATTTGGACAGCTACAATGAGCAGTTCTTC
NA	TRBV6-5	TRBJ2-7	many	CASSYASSYEQYF	TGTGCCAGCAGTTACGCGAGCTCCTACGAGCAGTACTTC
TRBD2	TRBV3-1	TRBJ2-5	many	CASSRRTSGLGETQYF	TGTGCCAGCAGCCGGCGGACTAGCGGGCTTGGGGAGACCCAGTACTTC
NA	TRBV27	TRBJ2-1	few	CASSLGGKYNEQFF	TGTGCCAGCAGTTTGGGCGGAAAATACAATGAGCAGTTCTTC
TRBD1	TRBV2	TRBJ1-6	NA	CASAADRESYNSPLHF	TGTGCCAGCGCCGCGGACAGGGAGTCCTATAATTCACCCCTCCACTTT
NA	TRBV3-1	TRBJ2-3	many	CASSLGRDTDTQYF	TGTGCCAGCAGCCTCGGGAGAGACACAGATACGCAGTATTTT
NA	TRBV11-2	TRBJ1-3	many	CASRPLAGGSGNTIYF	TGTGCCAGCCGTCCCCTTGCGGGGGGCTCTGGAAACACCATATATTTT
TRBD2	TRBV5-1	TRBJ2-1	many	CASSSRTSGNEQFF	TGCGCCAGCAGCTCAAGGACTAGCGGGAATGAGCAGTTCTTC
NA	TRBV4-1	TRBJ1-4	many	CASSLSLGEKLFF	TGCGCCAGCAGCCTTTCCCTGGGTGAAAAACTGTTTTTT
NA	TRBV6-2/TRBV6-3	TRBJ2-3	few	CASRRDLSQYF	TGTGCCAGCAGGCGCGACCTGTCTCAGTATTTT
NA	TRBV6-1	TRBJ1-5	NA	CASSASTPAARPQHF	TGTGCCAGCAGTGCCTCGACCCCGGCGGCCAGGCCCCAGCATTTT
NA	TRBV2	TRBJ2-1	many	CASSWGGGDEQFF	TGTGCCAGCAGCTGGGGTGGTGGGGATGAGCAGTTCTTC
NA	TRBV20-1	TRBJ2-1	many	CSAIRGASYNEQFF	TGCAGTGCTATCAGGGGCGCTTCCTACAATGAGCAGTTCTTC